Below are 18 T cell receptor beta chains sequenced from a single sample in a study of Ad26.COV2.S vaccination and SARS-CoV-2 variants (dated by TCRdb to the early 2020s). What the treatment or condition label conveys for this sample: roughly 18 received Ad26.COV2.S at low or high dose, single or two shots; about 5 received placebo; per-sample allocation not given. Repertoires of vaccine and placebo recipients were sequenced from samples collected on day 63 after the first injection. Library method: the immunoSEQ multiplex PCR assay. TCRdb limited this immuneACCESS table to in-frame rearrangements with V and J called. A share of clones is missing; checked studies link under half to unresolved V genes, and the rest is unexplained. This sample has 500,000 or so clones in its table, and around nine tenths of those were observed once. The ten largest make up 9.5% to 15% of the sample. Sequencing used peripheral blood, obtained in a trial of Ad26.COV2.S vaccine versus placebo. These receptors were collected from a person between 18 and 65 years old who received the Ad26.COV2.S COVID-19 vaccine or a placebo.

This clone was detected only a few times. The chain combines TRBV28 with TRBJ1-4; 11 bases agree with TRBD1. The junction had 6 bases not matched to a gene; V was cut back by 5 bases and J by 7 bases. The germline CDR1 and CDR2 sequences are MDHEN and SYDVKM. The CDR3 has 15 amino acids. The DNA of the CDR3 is TGTGCCAGCAGTACGGACAGGGGGCGCGGTGAAAAACTGTTTTTT. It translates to CASSTDRGRGEKLFF.

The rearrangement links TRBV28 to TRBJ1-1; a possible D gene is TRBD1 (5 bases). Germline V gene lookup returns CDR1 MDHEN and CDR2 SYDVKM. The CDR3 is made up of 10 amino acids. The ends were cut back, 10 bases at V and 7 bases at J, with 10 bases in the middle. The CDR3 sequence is CATQTVEAFF. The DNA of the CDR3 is TGTGCCACCCAGACAGTTGAAGCTTTCTTT. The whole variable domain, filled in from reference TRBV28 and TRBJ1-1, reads DVKVTQSSRYLVKRTGEKVFLECVQDMDHENMFWYRQDPGLGLRLIYFSYDVKMKEKGDIPEGYSVSREKKERFSLILESASTNQTSMYLCATQTVEAFFGQGTRLTVV.

DNA of the CDR3: TGTGCCTGGGCCCGGGACGGCCTTAATGAAAAACTGTTTTTT. This sequence encodes CAWARDGLNEKLFF. The V call is TRBV30, the J call TRBJ1-4; possible D gene TRBD1, 5 bases. Germline CDR1 is GTSNPN and CDR2 is SVGIG (reference sequence). Trimming left V 5 bases short and J 4 bases short, with 14 bases between. This CDR3 contains 14 residues.

CDR3 DNA: TGTGCCACCAGTGACCCGACTAGCGGAGAGTACAATGAGCAGTTCTTC. Translated: CATSDPTSGEYNEQFF. The V call is TRBV24-1, the J call TRBJ2-1; 9 bases agree with TRBD2. There are 16 residues in the CDR3. Per germline, CDR1 KGHDR and CDR2 SFDVKD. J lost 4 bases, V lost 4 bases, and 7 bases had no gene match.

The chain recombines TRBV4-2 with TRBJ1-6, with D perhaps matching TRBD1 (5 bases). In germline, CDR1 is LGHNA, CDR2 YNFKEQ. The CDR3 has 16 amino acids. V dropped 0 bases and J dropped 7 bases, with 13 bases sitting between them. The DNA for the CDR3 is TGTGCCAGCAGCCAAGATAGGGGACTGGCAAATTCACCCCTCCACTTT. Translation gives CASSQDRGLANSPLHF.

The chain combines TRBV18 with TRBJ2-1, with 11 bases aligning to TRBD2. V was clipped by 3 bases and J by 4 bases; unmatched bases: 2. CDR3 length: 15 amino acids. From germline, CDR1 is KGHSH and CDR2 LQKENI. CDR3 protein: CASSPTSGAYNEQFF. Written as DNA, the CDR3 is TGTGCCAGCTCACCGACTAGCGGGGCTTACAATGAGCAGTTCTTC.

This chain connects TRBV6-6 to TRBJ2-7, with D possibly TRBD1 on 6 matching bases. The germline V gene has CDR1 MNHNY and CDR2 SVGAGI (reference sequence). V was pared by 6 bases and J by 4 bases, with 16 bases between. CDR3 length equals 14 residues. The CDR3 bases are TGTGCCAGCAGGACCCGGACAGTTCCTTACGAGCAGTACTTC. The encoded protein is CASRTRTVPYEQYF.

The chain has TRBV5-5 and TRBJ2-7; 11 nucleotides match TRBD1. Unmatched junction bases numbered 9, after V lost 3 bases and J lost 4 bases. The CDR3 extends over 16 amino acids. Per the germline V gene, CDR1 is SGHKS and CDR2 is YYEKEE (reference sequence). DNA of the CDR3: TGTGCCAGCAGCTCGATCTCCGGGACAGGGGGTTACGAGCAGTACTTC. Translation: CASSSISGTGGYEQYF.

The CDR3, as DNA: TGTGCCTGGAGTTTTACCATAACAGGGGCGGGCACTGAAGCTTTCTTT. Translated: CAWSFTITGAGTEAFF. V usage is TRBV30 and J usage is TRBJ1-1; 7 nucleotides match TRBD1. The V and J ends lost 2 bases and 4 bases, in that order; junction bases with no gene match: 13. This CDR3 contains 16 residues. The V gene's germline CDR1 is GTSNPN and CDR2 SVGIG (reference sequence).

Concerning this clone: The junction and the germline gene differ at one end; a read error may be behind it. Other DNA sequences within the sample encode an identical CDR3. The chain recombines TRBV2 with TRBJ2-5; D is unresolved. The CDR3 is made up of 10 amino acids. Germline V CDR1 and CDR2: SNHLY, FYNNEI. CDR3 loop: CASREETQYF. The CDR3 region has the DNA TGTGCCAGCAGGGAAGAGACCCAGTACTTC.

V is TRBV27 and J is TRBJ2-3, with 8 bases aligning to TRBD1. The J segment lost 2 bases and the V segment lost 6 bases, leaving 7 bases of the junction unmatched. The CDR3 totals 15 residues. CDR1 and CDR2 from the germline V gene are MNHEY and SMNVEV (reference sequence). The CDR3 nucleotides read TGTGCCAGCAGGGGACAGGAACAGTACACAGATACGCAGTATTTT. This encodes CASRGQEQYTDTQYF.

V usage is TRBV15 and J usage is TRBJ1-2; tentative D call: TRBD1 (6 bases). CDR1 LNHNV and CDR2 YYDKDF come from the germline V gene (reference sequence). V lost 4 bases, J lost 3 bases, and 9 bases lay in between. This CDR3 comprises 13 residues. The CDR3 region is CATSTRTDYGYTF. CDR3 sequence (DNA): TGTGCCACCAGCACCCGGACAGACTATGGCTACACCTTC.

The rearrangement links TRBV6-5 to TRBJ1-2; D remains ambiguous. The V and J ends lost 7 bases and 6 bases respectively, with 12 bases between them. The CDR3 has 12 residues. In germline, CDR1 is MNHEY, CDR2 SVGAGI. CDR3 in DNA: TGTGCCAGCACCGACGTGGGTCATGGCTACACCTTC. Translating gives CASTDVGHGYTF.

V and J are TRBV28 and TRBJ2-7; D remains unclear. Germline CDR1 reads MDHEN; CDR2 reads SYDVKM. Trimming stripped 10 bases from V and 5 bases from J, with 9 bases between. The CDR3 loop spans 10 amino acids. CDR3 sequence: CATFDNEQYF. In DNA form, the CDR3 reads TGTGCCACCTTCGATAACGAGCAGTACTTC.

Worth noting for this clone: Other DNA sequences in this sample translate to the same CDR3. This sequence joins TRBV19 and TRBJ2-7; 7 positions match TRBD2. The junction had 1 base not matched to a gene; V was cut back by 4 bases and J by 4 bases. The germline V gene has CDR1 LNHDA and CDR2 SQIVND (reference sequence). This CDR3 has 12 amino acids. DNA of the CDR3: TGTGCCAGTAGTAGCGGGAGTTACGAGCAGTACTTC. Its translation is CASSSGSYEQYF.

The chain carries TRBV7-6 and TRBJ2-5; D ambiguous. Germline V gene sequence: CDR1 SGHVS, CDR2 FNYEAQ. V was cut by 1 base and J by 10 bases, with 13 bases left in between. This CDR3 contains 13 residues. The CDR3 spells CASSLGPQLGQYF. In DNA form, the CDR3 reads TGTGCCAGCAGCTTAGGACCGCAGTTGGGCCAGTACTTC.

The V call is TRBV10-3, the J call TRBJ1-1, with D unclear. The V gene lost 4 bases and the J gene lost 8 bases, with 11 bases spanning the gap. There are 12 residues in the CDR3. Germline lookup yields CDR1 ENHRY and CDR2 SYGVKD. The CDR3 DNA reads TGTGCCATCAGTGCTCCGGGCGAAGAAGCTTTCTTT. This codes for CAISAPGEEAFF.

The CDR3 loop reads CATLSGHTPYEQYF. The CDR3 nucleotides read TGTGCCACCCTCTCGGGACACACACCCTACGAGCAGTACTTC. The rearrangement uses TRBV24-1 and TRBJ2-7; D might be TRBD1 (6 bases). V was pared by 9 bases and J by 2 bases, with 16 bases between. This CDR3 region has 14 residues. CDR1 KGHDR and CDR2 SFDVKD come from the germline V gene.